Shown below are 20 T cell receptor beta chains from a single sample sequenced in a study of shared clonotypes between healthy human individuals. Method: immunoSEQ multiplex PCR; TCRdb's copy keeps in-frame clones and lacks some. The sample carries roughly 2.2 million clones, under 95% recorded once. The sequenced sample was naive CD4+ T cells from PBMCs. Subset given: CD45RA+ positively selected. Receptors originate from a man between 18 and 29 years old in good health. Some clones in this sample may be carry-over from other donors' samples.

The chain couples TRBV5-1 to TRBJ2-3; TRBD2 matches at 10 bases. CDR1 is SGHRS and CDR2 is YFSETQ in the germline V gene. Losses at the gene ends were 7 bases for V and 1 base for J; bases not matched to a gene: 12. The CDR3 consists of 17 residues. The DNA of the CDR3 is TGCGCCAGCGGCCTCCTGACCGGGACTAGCGGCACAGATACGCAGTATTTT. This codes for CASGLLTGTSGTDTQYF.

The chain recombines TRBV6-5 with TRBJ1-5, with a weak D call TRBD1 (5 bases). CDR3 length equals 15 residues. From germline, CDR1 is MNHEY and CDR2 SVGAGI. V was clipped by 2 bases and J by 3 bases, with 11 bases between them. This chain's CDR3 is CASSYGGGANQPQHF. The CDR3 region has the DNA TGTGCCAGCAGTTACGGAGGAGGGGCCAATCAGCCCCAGCATTTT.

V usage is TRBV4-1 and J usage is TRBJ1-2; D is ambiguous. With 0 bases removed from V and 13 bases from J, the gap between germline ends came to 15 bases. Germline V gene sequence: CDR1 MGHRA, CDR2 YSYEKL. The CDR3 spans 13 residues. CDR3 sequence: CASSQEVASPSTF. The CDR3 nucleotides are TGCGCCAGCAGCCAAGAAGTAGCTTCCCCATCCACCTTC.

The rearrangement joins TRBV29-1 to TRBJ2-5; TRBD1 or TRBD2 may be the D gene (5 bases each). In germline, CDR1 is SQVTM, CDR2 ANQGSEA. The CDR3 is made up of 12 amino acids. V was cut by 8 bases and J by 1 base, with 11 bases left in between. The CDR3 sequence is CSMGRAQETQYF. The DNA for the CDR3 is TGCAGCATGGGGCGGGCCCAAGAGACCCAGTACTTC.

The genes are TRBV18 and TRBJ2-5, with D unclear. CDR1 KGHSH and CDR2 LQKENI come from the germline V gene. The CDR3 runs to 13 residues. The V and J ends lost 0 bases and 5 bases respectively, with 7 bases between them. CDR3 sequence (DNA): TGTGCCAGCTCACCACCGACCGCGGAGACCCAGTACTTC. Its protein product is CASSPPTAETQYF.

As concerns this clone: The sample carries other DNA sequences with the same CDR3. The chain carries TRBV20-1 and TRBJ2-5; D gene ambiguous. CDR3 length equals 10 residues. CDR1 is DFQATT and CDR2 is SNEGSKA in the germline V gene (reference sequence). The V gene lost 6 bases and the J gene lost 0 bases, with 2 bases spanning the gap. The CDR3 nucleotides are TGCAGTGCGTACCAAGAGACCCAGTACTTC. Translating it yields CSAYQETQYF.

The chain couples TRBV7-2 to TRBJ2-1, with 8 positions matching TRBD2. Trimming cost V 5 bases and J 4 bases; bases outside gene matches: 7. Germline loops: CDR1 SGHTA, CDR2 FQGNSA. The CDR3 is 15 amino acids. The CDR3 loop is CASSHTSGFYNEQFF. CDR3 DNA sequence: TGTGCCAGCAGCCACACTAGCGGCTTTTACAATGAGCAGTTCTTC.

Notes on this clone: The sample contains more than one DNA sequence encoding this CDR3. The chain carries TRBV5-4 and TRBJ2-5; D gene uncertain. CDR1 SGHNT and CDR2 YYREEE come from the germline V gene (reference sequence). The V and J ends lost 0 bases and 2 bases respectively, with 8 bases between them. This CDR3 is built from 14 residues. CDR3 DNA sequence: TGTGCCAGCAGCTTGGCCGGCAGACAAGAGACCCAGTACTTC. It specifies CASSLAGRQETQYF.

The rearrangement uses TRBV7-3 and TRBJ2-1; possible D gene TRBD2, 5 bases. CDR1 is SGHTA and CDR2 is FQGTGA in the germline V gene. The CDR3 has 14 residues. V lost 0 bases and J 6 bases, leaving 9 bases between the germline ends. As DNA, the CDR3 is TGTGCCAGCAGCTTAACCCCGGGATCCAATGAGCAGTTCTTC. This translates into CASSLTPGSNEQFF.

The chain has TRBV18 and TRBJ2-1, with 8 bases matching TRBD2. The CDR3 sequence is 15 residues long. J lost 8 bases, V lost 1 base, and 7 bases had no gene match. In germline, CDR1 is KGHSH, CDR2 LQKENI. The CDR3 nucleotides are TGTGCCAGCTCACCACGGGCCAGCGGGAGCGATGAGCAGTTCTTC. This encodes CASSPRASGSDEQFF.

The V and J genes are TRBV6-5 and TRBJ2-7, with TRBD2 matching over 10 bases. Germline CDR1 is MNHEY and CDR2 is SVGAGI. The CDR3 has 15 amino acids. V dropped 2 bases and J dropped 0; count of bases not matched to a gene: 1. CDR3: CASSYLAGDSYEQYF. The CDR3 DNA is TGTGCCAGCAGTTACCTAGCGGGAGACTCCTACGAGCAGTACTTC.

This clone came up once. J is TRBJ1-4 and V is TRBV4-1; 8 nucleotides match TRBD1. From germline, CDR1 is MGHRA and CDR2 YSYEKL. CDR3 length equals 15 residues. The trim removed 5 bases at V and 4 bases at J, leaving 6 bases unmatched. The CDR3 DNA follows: TGCGCCAGCAGCGCAGGGACAGGTCTTAATGAAAAACTGTTTTTT. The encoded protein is CASSAGTGLNEKLFF.

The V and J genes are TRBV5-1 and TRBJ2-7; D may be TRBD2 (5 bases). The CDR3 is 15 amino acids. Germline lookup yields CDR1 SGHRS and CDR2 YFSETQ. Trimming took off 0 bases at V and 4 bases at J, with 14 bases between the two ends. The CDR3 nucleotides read TGCGCCAGCAGCTTGGATTACGGATGGACTTACGAGCAGTACTTC. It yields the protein CASSLDYGWTYEQYF. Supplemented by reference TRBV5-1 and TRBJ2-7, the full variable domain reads KAGVTQTPRYLIKTRGQQVTLSCSPISGHRSVSWYQQTPGQGLQFLFEYFSETQRNKGNFPGRFSGRQFSNSRSEMNVSTLELGDSALYLCASSLDYGWTYEQYFGPGTRLTVT.

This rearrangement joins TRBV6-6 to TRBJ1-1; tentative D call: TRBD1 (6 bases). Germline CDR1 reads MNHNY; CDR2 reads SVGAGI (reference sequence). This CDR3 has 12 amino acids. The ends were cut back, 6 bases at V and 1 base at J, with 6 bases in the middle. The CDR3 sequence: CASRQGNTEAFF. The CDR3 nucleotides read TGTGCCAGCAGACAGGGGAACACTGAAGCTTTCTTT.

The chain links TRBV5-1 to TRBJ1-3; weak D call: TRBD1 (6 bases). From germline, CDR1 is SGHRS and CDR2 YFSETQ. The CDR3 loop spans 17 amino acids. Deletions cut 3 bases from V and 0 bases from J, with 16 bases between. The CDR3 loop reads CASSSDYRTDSGNTIYF. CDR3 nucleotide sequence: TGCGCCAGCAGCTCGGATTACAGGACAGACTCTGGAAACACCATATATTTT.

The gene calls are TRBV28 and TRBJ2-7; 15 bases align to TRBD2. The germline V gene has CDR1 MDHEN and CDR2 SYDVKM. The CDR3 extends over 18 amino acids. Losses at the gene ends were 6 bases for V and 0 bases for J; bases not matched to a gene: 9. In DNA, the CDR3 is TGTGCCAGCAGCAACGGACTAGCGGGAGGGCCGAGCTCCTACGAGCAGTACTTC. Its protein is CASSNGLAGGPSSYEQYF. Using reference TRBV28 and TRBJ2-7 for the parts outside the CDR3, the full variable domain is DVKVTQSSRYLVKRTGEKVFLECVQDMDHENMFWYRQDPGLGLRLIYFSYDVKMKEKGDIPEGYSVSREKKERFSLILESASTNQTSMYLCASSNGLAGGPSSYEQYFGPGTRLTVT.

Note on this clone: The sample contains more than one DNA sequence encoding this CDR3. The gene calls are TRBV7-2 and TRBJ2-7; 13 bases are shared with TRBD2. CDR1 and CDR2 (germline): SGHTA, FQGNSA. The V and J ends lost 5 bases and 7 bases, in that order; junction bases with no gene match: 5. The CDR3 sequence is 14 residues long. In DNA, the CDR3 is TGTGCCAGCAGCAAAGGACTAGCGGGAGATGAGCAGTACTTC. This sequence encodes CASSKGLAGDEQYF.

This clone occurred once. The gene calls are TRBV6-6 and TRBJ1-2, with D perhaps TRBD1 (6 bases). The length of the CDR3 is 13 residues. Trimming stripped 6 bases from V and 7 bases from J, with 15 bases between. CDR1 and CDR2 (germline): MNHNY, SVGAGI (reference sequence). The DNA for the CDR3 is TGTGCCAGCAGCCACAGGGATTTGGGTGGCTACACCTTC. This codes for CASSHRDLGGYTF.

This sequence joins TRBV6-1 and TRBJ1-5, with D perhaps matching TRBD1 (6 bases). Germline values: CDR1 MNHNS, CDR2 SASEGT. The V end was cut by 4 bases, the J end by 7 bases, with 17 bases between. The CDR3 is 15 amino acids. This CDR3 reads CASSARGGRGQPQHF. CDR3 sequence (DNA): TGTGCCAGCAGTGCAAGGGGGGGGCGTGGACAGCCCCAGCATTTT.

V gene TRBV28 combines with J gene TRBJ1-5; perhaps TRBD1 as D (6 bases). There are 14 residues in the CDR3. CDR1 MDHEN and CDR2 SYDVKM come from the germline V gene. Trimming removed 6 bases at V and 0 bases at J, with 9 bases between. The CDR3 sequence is CASRGQYSNQPQHF. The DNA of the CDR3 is TGTGCCAGCAGAGGACAGTATAGCAATCAGCCCCAGCATTTT.